This record covers a single T cell receptor (beta chain). These data come from a study of blood T cell repertoires in COVID-19. Turning to the study itself: The study drew acute and convalescent COVID-19 samples from the United States, Italy and Spain.

Repertoires were generated with immunoSEQ multiplex PCR, while TCRdb's copy carries only in-frame clones and drops some. The sample yields about 300,000 clones, roughly nine tenths seen once. Germline CDR1 reads MNHEY; CDR2 reads SVGAGI. Trimming removed 6 bases from V and 10 bases from J; junction bases left unmatched: 9. CDR3 length: 14 amino acids. This chain links TRBV6-5 with TRBJ1-6; 7 bases are a match to TRBD1. Sequences were obtained from PBMCs or T cells enriched from blood (not recorded which). The source of this sequence is a woman in her twenties or thirties who had recovered from COVID-19. The CDR3 reads CASSLTGVGSPLHF. As DNA, the CDR3 is TGTGCCAGCAGCCTAACAGGGGTGGGGTCACCCCTCCACTTT.